The next 28 T cell receptor beta chains were all read from a single sample in a study of blood T cell repertoires in COVID-19. Profiling relied on immunoSEQ multiplex PCR, and the TCRdb table lists in-frame clones only, not all of them. Here the sample spans about 200,000 clones, 65% to 90% being singletons. Sample: PBMCs or T cells enriched from blood (not recorded which). Receptors were obtained from a middle-aged man who had recovered from COVID-19.

The CDR3 nucleotides read TGTGCCAGCAACTTGGGACAGGGTGGCGCCCAGTACTTC. Amino acid sequence: CASNLGQGGAQYF. The V and J genes are TRBV7-9 and TRBJ2-5, with 9 bases fitting TRBD1. With V trimmed by 7 bases and J by 9 bases, 9 bases remained unmatched. This CDR3 spans 13 amino acids. The germline CDR1 and CDR2 sequences are SEHNR and FQNEAQ (reference sequence).

The chain couples TRBV5-1 to TRBJ1-3; 8 bases are a match to TRBD1. There are 16 residues in the CDR3. Per the germline V gene, CDR1 is SGHRS and CDR2 is YFSETQ. After removal of 0 bases from V and 3 bases from J, the junction contained 5 bases not matched to a gene. The CDR3 loop is CASSLEGQGIGNTIYF. Written as DNA, the CDR3 is TGCGCCAGCAGCTTGGAAGGACAGGGCATTGGAAACACCATATATTTT.

This clone was counted between two and nine times. The rearrangement joins TRBV4-3 to TRBJ2-2; 8 bases align to TRBD2. The J segment lost 6 bases and the V segment lost 0 bases, leaving 9 bases of the junction unmatched. Germline lookup yields CDR1 LGHNA and CDR2 YSLEER. CDR3 length: 17 amino acids. The CDR3: CASSQDFWPSGPGELFF. For the CDR3, the DNA is TGCGCCAGCAGCCAAGATTTTTGGCCTAGCGGGCCCGGGGAGCTGTTTTTT.

Notes on this clone: Its ends do not fully match the called genes, so a read error is possible. This chain uses TRBV19 with TRBJ1-5, with no clear D. CDR1 and CDR2 (germline): LNHDA, SQIVND (reference sequence). The CDR3 runs to 13 residues. CDR3 coding DNA: TGTGCCATTAGTACCCTTCGCGGTCAGCCCCAGCATTTT. Protein product: CAISTLRGQPQHF.

V gene TRBV5-1 combines with J gene TRBJ2-3, with D maybe TRBD1 (5 bases). Between the trimmed V and J ends, which lost 0 bases and 2 bases, there was a span of 13 bases. There are 16 residues in the CDR3. Per germline, CDR1 SGHRS and CDR2 YFSETQ. This CDR3 reads CASSLVAGKLTDTQYF. The CDR3 DNA reads TGCGCCAGCAGCTTGGTTGCAGGGAAACTCACAGATACGCAGTATTTT. The full variable domain, rest sourced from reference TRBV5-1 and TRBJ2-3, is KAGVTQTPRYLIKTRGQQVTLSCSPISGHRSVSWYQQTPGQGLQFLFEYFSETQRNKGNFPGRFSGRQFSNSRSEMNVSTLELGDSALYLCASSLVAGKLTDTQYFGPGTRLTVL.

The V call is TRBV27, the J call TRBJ2-3, with a weak D call TRBD1 (5 bases). Germline assignment: CDR1 MNHEY and CDR2 SMNVEV (reference sequence). Trimming removed 8 bases from V and 0 bases from J, with 12 bases in between. CDR3 size: 14 residues. The CDR3 nucleotides read TGTGCCAGCGGACGACAGACTAGCACAGATACGCAGTATTTT. Translated: CASGRQTSTDTQYF.

The chain employs TRBV2 and TRBJ1-6; D is perhaps TRBD1 (5 bases). The germline V gene has CDR1 SNHLY and CDR2 FYNNEI. The CDR3 sequence is 16 residues long. V gave up 7 bases and J gave up 7 bases, with 20 bases separating them. In DNA form, the CDR3 reads TGTGCCAGCACCCCCCGGGTCGGGGGATCGAATTCACCCCTCCACTTT. This translates into CASTPRVGGSNSPLHF.

CDR3 sequence: CASSYSIRGTTHGYTF. CDR3 sequence (DNA): TGTGCCAGCAGTTACTCGATTCGGGGGACGACCCATGGCTACACCTTC. The chain recombines TRBV6-5 with TRBJ1-2; perhaps TRBD1 as D (5 bases). This CDR3 has 16 amino acids. CDR1 MNHEY and CDR2 SVGAGI come from the germline V gene. Trimming took off 0 bases at V and 6 bases at J, with 17 bases between the two ends.

The chain is built from TRBV24-1 and TRBJ2-1; perhaps TRBD1 as D (6 bases). Germline loops: CDR1 KGHDR, CDR2 SFDVKD. Trimming took 3 bases from V and 10 from J, leaving 15 bases between them. CDR3 length: 14 amino acids. CDR3 protein: CATSDIYRESEQFF. Here the CDR3 DNA reads TGTGCCACCAGTGATATATACAGGGAGAGCGAGCAGTTCTTC.

The chain couples TRBV2 to TRBJ1-6; a possible D gene is TRBD1 (6 bases). CDR1 is SNHLY, CDR2 FYNNEI, per germline. Trimming shortened V by 1 base and J by 2 bases, and 6 bases separated the two germline ends. This CDR3 is built from 15 residues. CDR3 protein: CASSEGQAYNSPLHF. DNA of the CDR3: TGTGCCAGCAGTGAAGGACAGGCCTATAATTCACCCCTCCACTTT.

The chain uses TRBV7-2 and TRBJ2-5; a possible D gene is TRBD2 (5 bases). This CDR3 is 15 amino acids long. V dropped 1 base and J dropped 7 bases, with 16 bases sitting between them. Germline CDR1 reads SGHTA; CDR2 reads FQGNSA. DNA of the CDR3: TGTGCCAGCAGCTTAGATTCTTCAGCGGCAGGGACCCAGTACTTC. It translates to CASSLDSSAAGTQYF.

The rearrangement links TRBV18 to TRBJ2-3; maybe TRBD2 (6 bases). Trimming cost V 4 bases and J 1 base, with 15 bases left between them. This CDR3 has 16 amino acids. Germline assignment: CDR1 KGHSH and CDR2 LQKENI. The CDR3 protein is CASSLTTSLGTDTQYF. The CDR3 DNA follows: TGTGCCAGCTCACTCACTACTAGCTTGGGCACAGATACGCAGTATTTT.

This clone was detected a few times. The chain has TRBV6-2 or TRBV6-3 and TRBJ1-6; 8 bases line up with TRBD1. Germline-derived CDR1 and CDR2 are MNHEY and SVGEGT. The CDR3 is 14 amino acids. After removal of 2 bases from V and 12 bases from J, the junction contained 6 bases not matched to a gene. Here the CDR3 DNA reads TGTGCCAGCAGTTACCGGACAGGGCTCCAACCCCTCCACTTT. Its protein is CASSYRTGLQPLHF.

The chain is built from TRBV30 and TRBJ1-2; D is unclear. V lost 3 bases and J lost 6, with 17 bases in between. The CDR3 spans 14 residues. Germline values: CDR1 GTSNPN, CDR2 SVGIG (reference sequence). DNA for the CDR3: TGTGCCTGGAGAGTGGACCTAGCTCAGGATGGCTACACCTTC. Protein sequence: CAWRVDLAQDGYTF.

The chain combines TRBV19 with TRBJ2-1, with 12 bases identical to TRBD2. There are 15 residues in the CDR3. The junction had 3 bases not matched to a gene; V was cut back by 3 bases and J by 6 bases. Germline values: CDR1 LNHDA, CDR2 SQIVND (reference sequence). This CDR3 reads CASSIGLAGPNEQFF. DNA for the CDR3: TGTGCCAGTAGTATCGGACTAGCGGGACCCAATGAGCAGTTCTTC.

V is TRBV12-5 and J is TRBJ1-2; 7 nucleotides match TRBD1. The CDR3 spans 15 residues. CDR1 LGHNT and CDR2 FRNRAP come from the germline V gene. The junction had 4 bases not matched to a gene; V was cut back by 0 bases and J by 3 bases. The CDR3 DNA follows: TGTGCTAGTGGTTTGGTAAACAGGGGAGACTATGGCTACACCTTC. Translating gives CASGLVNRGDYGYTF.

The chain couples TRBV5-5 to TRBJ2-1; no firm D call. Trimming removed 5 bases from V and 0 bases from J, with 12 bases in between. The CDR3 length is 15 residues. Germline CDR1 and CDR2: SGHKS and YYEKEE (reference sequence). Written as DNA, the CDR3 is TGTGCCAGCAGTGAAGCCCTGAGCTCCTACAATGAGCAGTTCTTC. Its protein product is CASSEALSSYNEQFF.

The chain joins TRBV9 to TRBJ2-1; D unresolved. The CDR3 covers 15 residues. CDR1 and CDR2 from the germline V gene are SGDLS and YYNGEE. Trimming removed 3 bases from V and 5 bases from J, with 15 bases in between. CDR3 sequence (DNA): TGTGCCAGCAGCGATAGCCTTCAAGCGCACAATGAGCAGTTCTTC. Protein: CASSDSLQAHNEQFF.

The chain uses TRBV5-4 and TRBJ1-1, with D unclear. The CDR3 has 15 amino acids. CDR1 is SGHNT, CDR2 YYREEE, per germline (reference sequence). V lost 1 base to trimming and J lost 1 base, with 11 bases between them. The CDR3 sequence: CASSLKAGGNTEAFF. CDR3 nucleotides: TGTGCCAGCAGCTTGAAGGCGGGTGGGAACACTGAAGCTTTCTTT.

The chain uses TRBV14 and TRBJ1-2; no definite D call. The V end was cut by 1 base, the J end by 0 bases, with 6 bases between. Germline V gives CDR1 SGHDN, CDR2 FVKESK. This CDR3 comprises 14 residues. The CDR3 here is CASSQGRSNYGYTF. CDR3 nucleotide sequence: TGTGCCAGCAGCCAAGGTCGGTCTAACTATGGCTACACCTTC.

This chain links TRBV5-4 with TRBJ1-2; 11 bases match TRBD1. Germline CDR1 SGHNT, CDR2 YYREEE (reference sequence). This CDR3 region has 15 residues. The V gene end was trimmed by 4 bases and the J gene end by 5 bases; junction bases not matched to a gene: 7. In nucleotides, the CDR3 is TGTGCCAGCAGCCGTTGGACAGGGGGCAATTATGGCTACACCTTC. As protein: CASSRWTGGNYGYTF.

This clone was seen a single time. This chain uses TRBV20-1 with TRBJ1-5; TRBD1 matches 7 bases. V lost 3 bases and J lost 3; bases outside the gene matches: 2. The CDR3 extends over 13 amino acids. From germline, CDR1 is DFQATT and CDR2 SNEGSKA (reference sequence). The CDR3 DNA follows: TGCAGTGCTAGTGACAGGGTCAATCAGCCCCAGCATTTT. Its translation: CSASDRVNQPQHF.

This chain uses TRBV27 with TRBJ2-7; 8 positions match TRBD1. The germline V gene encodes CDR1 MNHEY and CDR2 SMNVEV (reference sequence). The junction had 12 bases not matched to a gene; V was cut back by 8 bases and J by 6 bases. The CDR3 sequence is 14 residues long. The CDR3, as DNA: TGTGCCAGCGCACCGGGACAGGTTGTCGGCGAGCAGTACTTC. The encoded protein is CASAPGQVVGEQYF.

The table lists this clone with a few counts. The chain recombines TRBV7-2 with TRBJ2-3; D is possibly TRBD2 (6 bases). Trimming shortened V by 1 base and J by 4 bases, and 12 bases separated the two germline ends. The CDR3 sequence is 15 residues long. CDR1 and CDR2 from the germline V gene are SGHTA and FQGNSA. The CDR3 region is CASSLEIWDSDTQYF. The CDR3 DNA is TGTGCCAGCAGCTTAGAGATTTGGGACTCAGATACGCAGTATTTT. Using reference TRBV7-2 and TRBJ2-3 for the parts outside the CDR3, the full variable domain is GAGVSQSPSNKVTEKGKDVELRCDPISGHTALYWYRQSLGQGLEFLIYFQGNSAPDKSGLPSDRFSAERTGGSVSTLTIQRTQQEDSAVYLCASSLEIWDSDTQYFGPGTRLTVL.

J is TRBJ1-1 and V is TRBV7-2; D is unresolved. With 5 bases removed from V and 0 bases from J, the gap between germline ends came to 10 bases. Germline lookup yields CDR1 SGHTA and CDR2 FQGNSA. This CDR3 has 14 residues. The CDR3 sequence is CASSPSGLNTEAFF. The CDR3 DNA follows: TGTGCCAGCAGCCCGAGCGGACTGAACACTGAAGCTTTCTTT.

This clone turned up a few times. V usage is TRBV19 and J usage is TRBJ1-5, with D possibly being TRBD1 (6 bases). Germline loops: CDR1 LNHDA, CDR2 SQIVND (reference sequence). Trimming shortened V by 4 bases and J by 7 bases, and 14 bases separated the two germline ends. This CDR3 is 14 amino acids long. The CDR3: CASSSFRGGQPQHF. The CDR3 bases are TGTGCCAGTAGTAGCTTCAGGGGTGGGCAGCCCCAGCATTTT.

The chain joins TRBV14 to TRBJ2-4; TRBD2 matches 8 bases. J was trimmed by 4 bases and V by 3 bases; bases with no gene match: 5. CDR1 is SGHDN, CDR2 FVKESK, per germline. CDR3 length equals 15 residues. CDR3 nucleotides: TGTGCCAGCAGCCAGATACGGGAGGGTAAAAACATTCAGTACTTC. It is translated as CASSQIREGKNIQYF.

The chain couples TRBV6-5 to TRBJ2-7; a weak D match, TRBD1 (5 bases). The length of the CDR3 is 16 residues. Between the trimmed V and J ends, which lost 0 bases and 4 bases, there was a span of 16 bases. Germline loops: CDR1 MNHEY, CDR2 SVGAGI. CDR3 amino acids: CASSYSIQGGDYEQYF. The DNA for the CDR3 is TGTGCCAGCAGTTACTCGATTCAGGGCGGAGATTACGAGCAGTACTTC.